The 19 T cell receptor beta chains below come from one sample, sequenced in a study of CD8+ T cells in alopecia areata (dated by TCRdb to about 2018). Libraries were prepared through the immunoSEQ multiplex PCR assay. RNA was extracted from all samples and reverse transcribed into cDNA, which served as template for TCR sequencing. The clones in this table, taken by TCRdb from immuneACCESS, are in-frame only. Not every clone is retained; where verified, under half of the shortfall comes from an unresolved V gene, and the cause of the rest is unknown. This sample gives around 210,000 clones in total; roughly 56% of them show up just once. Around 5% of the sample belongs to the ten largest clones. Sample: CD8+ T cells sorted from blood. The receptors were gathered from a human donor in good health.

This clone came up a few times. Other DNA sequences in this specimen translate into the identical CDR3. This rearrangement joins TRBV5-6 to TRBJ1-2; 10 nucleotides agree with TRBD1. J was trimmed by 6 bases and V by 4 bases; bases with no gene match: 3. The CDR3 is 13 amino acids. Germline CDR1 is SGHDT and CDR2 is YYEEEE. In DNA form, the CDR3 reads TGTGCCAGCAGCCCTGGACAGGGGGATGGCTACACCTTC. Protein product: CASSPGQGDGYTF.

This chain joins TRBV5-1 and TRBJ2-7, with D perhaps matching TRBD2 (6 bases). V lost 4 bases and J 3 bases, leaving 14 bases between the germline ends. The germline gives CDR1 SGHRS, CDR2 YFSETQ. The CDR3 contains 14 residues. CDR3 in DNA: TGCGCCAGCAGCCCCGGGCGGGGAAACTACGAGCAGTACTTC. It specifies CASSPGRGNYEQYF. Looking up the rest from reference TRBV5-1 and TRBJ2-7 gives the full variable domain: KAGVTQTPRYLIKTRGQQVTLSCSPISGHRSVSWYQQTPGQGLQFLFEYFSETQRNKGNFPGRFSGRQFSNSRSEMNVSTLELGDSALYLCASSPGRGNYEQYFGPGTRLTVT.

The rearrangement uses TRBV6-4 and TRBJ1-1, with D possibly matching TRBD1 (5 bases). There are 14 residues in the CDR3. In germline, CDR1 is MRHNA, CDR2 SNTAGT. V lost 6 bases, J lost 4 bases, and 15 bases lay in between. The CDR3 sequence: CASSPFVGATEAFF. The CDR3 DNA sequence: TGTGCCAGCAGCCCCTTCGTTGGGGCCACTGAAGCTTTCTTT.

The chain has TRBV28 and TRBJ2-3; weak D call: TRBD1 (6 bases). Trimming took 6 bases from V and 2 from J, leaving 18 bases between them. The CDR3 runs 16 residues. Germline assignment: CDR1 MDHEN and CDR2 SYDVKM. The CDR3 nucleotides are TGTGCCAGCAGCCCCGGACAGAAGTCAGCCACAGATACGCAGTATTTT. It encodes CASSPGQKSATDTQYF.

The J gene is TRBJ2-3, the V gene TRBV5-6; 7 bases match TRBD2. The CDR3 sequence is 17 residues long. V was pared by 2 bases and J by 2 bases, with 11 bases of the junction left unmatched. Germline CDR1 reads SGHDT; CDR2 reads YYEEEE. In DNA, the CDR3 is TGTGCCAGCAGCTTACTCTCTGGGGGGGACTACACAGATACGCAGTATTTT. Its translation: CASSLLSGGDYTDTQYF.

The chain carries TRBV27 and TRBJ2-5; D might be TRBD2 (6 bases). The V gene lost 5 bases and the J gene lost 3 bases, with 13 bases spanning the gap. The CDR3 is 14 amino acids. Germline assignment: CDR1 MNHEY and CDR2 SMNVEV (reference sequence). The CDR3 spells CASSLMGGKETQYF. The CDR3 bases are TGTGCCAGCAGTCTGATGGGGGGAAAAGAGACCCAGTACTTC.

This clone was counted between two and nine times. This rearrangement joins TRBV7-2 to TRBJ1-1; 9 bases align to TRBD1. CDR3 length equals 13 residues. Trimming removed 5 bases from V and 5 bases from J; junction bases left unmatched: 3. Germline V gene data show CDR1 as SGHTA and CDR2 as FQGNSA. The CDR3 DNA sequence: TGTGCCAGCAGCCCGGGACAGGGAACTGAAGCTTTCTTT. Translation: CASSPGQGTEAFF.

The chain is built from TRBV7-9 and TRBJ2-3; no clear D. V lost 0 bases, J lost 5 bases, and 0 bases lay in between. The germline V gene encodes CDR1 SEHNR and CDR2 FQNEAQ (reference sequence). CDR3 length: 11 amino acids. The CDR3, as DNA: TGTGCCAGCAGCTTAGCAGATACGCAGTATTTT. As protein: CASSLADTQYF.

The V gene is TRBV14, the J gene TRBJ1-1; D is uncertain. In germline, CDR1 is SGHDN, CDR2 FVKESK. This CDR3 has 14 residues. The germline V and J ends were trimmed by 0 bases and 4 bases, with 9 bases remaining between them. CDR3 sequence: CASSQDGAGTEAFF. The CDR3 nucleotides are TGTGCCAGCAGCCAAGATGGTGCAGGCACTGAAGCTTTCTTT.

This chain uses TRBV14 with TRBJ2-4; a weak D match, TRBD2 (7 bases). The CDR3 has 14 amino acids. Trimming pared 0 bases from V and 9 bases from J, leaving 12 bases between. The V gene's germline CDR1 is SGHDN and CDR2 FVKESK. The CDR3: CASSQDPGGFIQYF. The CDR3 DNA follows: TGTGCCAGCAGCCAAGATCCGGGGGGCTTCATTCAGTACTTC.

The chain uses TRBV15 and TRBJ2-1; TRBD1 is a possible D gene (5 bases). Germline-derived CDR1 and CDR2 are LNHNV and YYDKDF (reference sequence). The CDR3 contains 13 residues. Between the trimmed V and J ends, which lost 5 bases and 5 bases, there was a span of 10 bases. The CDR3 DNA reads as TGTGCCACCAGCCGCGACAGAAACAATGAGCAGTTCTTC. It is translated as CATSRDRNNEQFF. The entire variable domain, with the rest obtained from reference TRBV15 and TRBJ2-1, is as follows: DAMVIQNPRYQVTQFGKPVTLSCSQTLNHNVMYWYQQKSSQAPKLLFHYYDKDFNNEADTPDNFQSRRPNTSFCFLDIRSPGLGDTAMYLCATSRDRNNEQFFGPGTRLTVL.

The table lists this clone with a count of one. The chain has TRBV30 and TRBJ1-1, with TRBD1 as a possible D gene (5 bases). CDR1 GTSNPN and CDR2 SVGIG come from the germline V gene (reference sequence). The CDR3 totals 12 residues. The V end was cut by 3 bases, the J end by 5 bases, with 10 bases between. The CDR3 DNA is TGTGCCTGGAGCTCAGGGAATACTGAAGCTTTCTTT. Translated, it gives CAWSSGNTEAFF.

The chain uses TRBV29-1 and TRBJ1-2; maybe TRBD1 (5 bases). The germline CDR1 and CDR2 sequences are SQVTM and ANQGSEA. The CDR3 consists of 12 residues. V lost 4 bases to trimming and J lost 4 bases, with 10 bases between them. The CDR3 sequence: CSVVSGSYGYTF. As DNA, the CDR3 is TGCAGCGTTGTTTCAGGGAGCTATGGCTACACCTTC.

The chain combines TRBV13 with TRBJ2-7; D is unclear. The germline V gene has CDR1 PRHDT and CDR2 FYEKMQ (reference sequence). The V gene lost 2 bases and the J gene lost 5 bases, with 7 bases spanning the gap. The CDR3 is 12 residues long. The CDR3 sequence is CASSLYSNEQYF. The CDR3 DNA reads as TGTGCCAGCAGCTTATATTCCAACGAGCAGTACTTC. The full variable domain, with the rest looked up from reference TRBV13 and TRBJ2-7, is AAGVIQSPRHLIKEKRETATLKCYPIPRHDTVYWYQQGPGQDPQFLISFYEKMQSDKGSIPDRFSAQQFSDYHSELNMSSLELGDSALYFCASSLYSNEQYFGPGTRLTVT.

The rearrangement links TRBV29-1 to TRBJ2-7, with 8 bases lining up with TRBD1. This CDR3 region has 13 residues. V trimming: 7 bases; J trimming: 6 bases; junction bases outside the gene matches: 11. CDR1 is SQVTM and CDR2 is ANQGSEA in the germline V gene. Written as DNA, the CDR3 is TGCAGCGCCTTAGGACAGGGAAACGTCGAGCAGTACTTC. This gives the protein CSALGQGNVEQYF.

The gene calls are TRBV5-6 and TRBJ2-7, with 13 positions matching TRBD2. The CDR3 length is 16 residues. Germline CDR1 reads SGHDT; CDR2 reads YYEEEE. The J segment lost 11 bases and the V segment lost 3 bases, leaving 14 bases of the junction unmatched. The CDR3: CASSSPDGLAGENEYF. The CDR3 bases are TGTGCCAGCAGCTCCCCGGACGGACTAGCGGGGGAAAATGAGTACTTC.

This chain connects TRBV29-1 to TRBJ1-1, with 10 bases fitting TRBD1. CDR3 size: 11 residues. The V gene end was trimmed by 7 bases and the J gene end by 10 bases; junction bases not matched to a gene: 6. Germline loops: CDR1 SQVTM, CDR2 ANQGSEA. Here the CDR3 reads CSGKTGGIAFF. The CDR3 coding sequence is TGCAGCGGCAAGACAGGGGGCATAGCTTTCTTT.

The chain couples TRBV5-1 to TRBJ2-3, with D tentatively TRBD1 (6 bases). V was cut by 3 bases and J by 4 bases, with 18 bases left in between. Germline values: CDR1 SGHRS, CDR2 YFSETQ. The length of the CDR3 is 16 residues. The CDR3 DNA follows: TGCGCCAGCAGCTGGGAGACAGGCCCCGAGGCAGATACGCAGTATTTT. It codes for CASSWETGPEADTQYF.

The CDR3 coding sequence is TGTGCCAGCAGCTGGGGGCGGGACAGGGGCAACGTCCTGACTTTC. Residues: CASSWGRDRGNVLTF. The chain carries TRBV5-4 and TRBJ2-6; 10 bases agree with TRBD1. The V gene's germline CDR1 is SGHNT and CDR2 YYREEE (reference sequence). J lost 9 bases, V lost 3 bases, and 6 bases had no gene match. The CDR3 spans 15 residues. The full variable domain, rest sourced from reference TRBV5-4 and TRBJ2-6, is ETGVTQSPTHLIKTRGQQVTLRCSSQSGHNTVSWYQQALGQGPQFIFQYYREEENGRGNFPPRFSGLQFPNYSSELNVNALELDDSALYLCASSWGRDRGNVLTFGAGSRLTVL.